This entry lists 13 T cell receptor beta chains sequenced from one sample in a study of blood T cell repertoires in COVID-19. Clones were read by immunoSEQ multiplex PCR, and TCRdb kept only the in-frame ones, dropping some. Among 230,000 or so clones listed, approximately 90% were seen once. The sequenced material came from PBMCs or T cells enriched from blood (not recorded which). The receptors derive from a woman aged 40-49 years with acute COVID-19.

This sequence joins TRBV13 and TRBJ1-6; 11 bases match TRBD1. Germline CDR1 PRHDT, CDR2 FYEKMQ (reference sequence). This CDR3 region has 17 residues. J gave up 3 bases and V 5 bases, and 6 bases lay outside the gene matches. The chain's CDR3 is CASSRTGTGGYNSPLHF. The CDR3 nucleotides read TGTGCCAGCAGCCGTACCGGGACAGGGGGCTATAATTCACCCCTCCACTTT.

V gene TRBV5-1 combines with J gene TRBJ1-1; 9 bases line up with TRBD1. The V gene end was trimmed by 3 bases and the J gene end by 0 bases; junction bases not matched to a gene: 3. The CDR3 contains 15 residues. CDR1 and CDR2 (germline): SGHRS, YFSETQ. Here the CDR3 DNA reads TGCGCCAGCAGCTCCAGGACAGGGGTGAACACTGAAGCTTTCTTT. Protein sequence: CASSSRTGVNTEAFF.

This clone was detected a few times. The gene calls are TRBV12-3 or TRBV12-4 and TRBJ1-2; 7 bases map to TRBD1. V shed 4 bases, J shed 7 bases, and the junction held 3 bases outside the gene matches. CDR3 size: 12 residues. The CDR3 region has the DNA TGTGCCAGCAGTTCGACAGGGACTGGCTACACCTTC. The encoded protein is CASSSTGTGYTF.

This clone was picked up a small number of times. The chain employs TRBV10-2 and TRBJ2-1; 9 bases are shared with TRBD2. J was trimmed by 10 bases and V by 8 bases; bases with no gene match: 15. The CDR3 is 15 residues long. Germline V CDR1 and CDR2: WSHSY, SAAADI. The CDR3 here is CASGMGLASLGEQFF. The CDR3, as DNA: TGCGCCAGCGGAATGGGACTAGCCTCATTAGGAGAGCAGTTCTTC.

CDR3 DNA sequence: TGCGCCAGCAGCCTACTGGGGGGGCGTAGGGAGACCCAGTACTTC. Translated, it gives CASSLLGGRRETQYF. The V and J genes are TRBV5-1 and TRBJ2-5; D is perhaps TRBD2 (7 bases). Trimming stripped 4 bases from V and 5 bases from J, with 18 bases between. Germline CDR1 is SGHRS and CDR2 is YFSETQ. This CDR3 contains 15 residues.

The chain couples TRBV4-3 to TRBJ2-4, with TRBD2 as a possible D gene (6 bases). Germline loops: CDR1 LGHNA, CDR2 YSLEER. The CDR3 is 16 residues long. The V and J ends lost 0 bases and 2 bases respectively, with 11 bases between them. CDR3 loop: CASSQDWRATKNIQYF. CDR3 in DNA: TGCGCCAGCAGCCAAGATTGGAGGGCGACCAAAAACATTCAGTACTTC.

The chain carries TRBV3-1 (or the pseudogene TRBV3-2) and TRBJ1-4; the D gene is possibly TRBD1 (5 bases). This CDR3 is 15 amino acids long. Germline CDR1 and CDR2: LGHDT and YNNKEL (reference sequence). The germline V and J ends were trimmed by 0 bases and 8 bases, with 13 bases remaining between them. The CDR3, as DNA: TGTGCCAGCAGCCAAGATAGGCAGGGAGGCGAAAAACTGTTTTTT. It is translated as CASSQDRQGGEKLFF.

The gene calls are TRBV3-1 (or the pseudogene TRBV3-2) and TRBJ1-1, with no clear D. The CDR3 has 14 residues. Trimming stripped 0 bases from V and 7 bases from J, with 12 bases between. CDR1 and CDR2 (germline): LGHDT, YNNKEL (reference sequence). CDR3 region: CASSQEWAEGEAFF. DNA for the CDR3: TGTGCCAGCAGCCAAGAATGGGCCGAGGGTGAAGCTTTCTTT.

The chain links TRBV6-4 to TRBJ2-5; D is perhaps TRBD1 (6 bases). Trimming removed 3 bases at V and 4 bases at J, with 15 bases between. The V gene's germline CDR1 is MRHNA and CDR2 SNTAGT. The CDR3 runs 15 residues. For the CDR3, the DNA is TGTGCCAGCAGTGATAAAACAGGGCTTTTAGAGACCCAGTACTTC. Its protein product is CASSDKTGLLETQYF.

This chain uses TRBV25-1 with TRBJ2-7; D is unresolved. Trimming removed 3 bases at V and 3 bases at J, with 9 bases between. The CDR3 contains 13 residues. Per the germline V gene, CDR1 is MGHDK and CDR2 is SYGVNS. CDR3 nucleotides: TGTGCCAGCAGTGATAGGCGGATCTACGAGCAGTACTTC. This gives the protein CASSDRRIYEQYF.

This rearrangement joins TRBV7-2 to TRBJ2-7; 10 nucleotides agree with TRBD2. CDR1 and CDR2 (germline): SGHTA, FQGNSA. There are 14 residues in the CDR3. V dropped 3 bases and J dropped 7; count of bases not matched to a gene: 6. CDR3 DNA sequence: TGTGCCAGCAGCTTGACTAGCGGGCAGCGGGAGCAGTACTTC. Protein: CASSLTSGQREQYF.

V is TRBV21-1 and J is TRBJ2-3; TRBD1, the table's D call, was not compared with the DNA. TRBV21-1 has pseudogene status. This CDR3 spans 17 amino acids. The DNA for the CDR3 is TGTGCCAGCAGCACCGTAAGGACAGAGCCTTGCACAGATACGCAGTATTTT. Protein product: CASSTVRTEPCTDTQYF.

The CDR3 region is CASSLATGNEKLFF. In nucleotides, the CDR3 is TGCGCCAGCAGCTTAGCGACGGGTAATGAAAAACTGTTTTTT. The chain is built from TRBV5-1 and TRBJ1-4; D is unresolved. Deletions cut 2 bases from V and 4 bases from J, with 9 bases between. This CDR3 region has 14 residues. Germline loops: CDR1 SGHRS, CDR2 YFSETQ.